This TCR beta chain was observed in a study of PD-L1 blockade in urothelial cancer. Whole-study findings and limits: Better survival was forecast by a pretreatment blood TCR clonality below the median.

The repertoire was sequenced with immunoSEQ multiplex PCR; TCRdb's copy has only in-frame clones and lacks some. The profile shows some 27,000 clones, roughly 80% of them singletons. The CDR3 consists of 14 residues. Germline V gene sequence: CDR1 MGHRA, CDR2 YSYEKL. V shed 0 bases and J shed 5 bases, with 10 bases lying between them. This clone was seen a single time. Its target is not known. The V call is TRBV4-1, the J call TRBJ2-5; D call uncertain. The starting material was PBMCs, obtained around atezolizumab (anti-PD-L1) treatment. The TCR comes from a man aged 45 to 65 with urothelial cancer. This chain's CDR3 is CASSQDPASETQYF. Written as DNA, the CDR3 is TGCGCCAGCAGCCAAGACCCTGCTAGTGAGACCCAGTACTTC.